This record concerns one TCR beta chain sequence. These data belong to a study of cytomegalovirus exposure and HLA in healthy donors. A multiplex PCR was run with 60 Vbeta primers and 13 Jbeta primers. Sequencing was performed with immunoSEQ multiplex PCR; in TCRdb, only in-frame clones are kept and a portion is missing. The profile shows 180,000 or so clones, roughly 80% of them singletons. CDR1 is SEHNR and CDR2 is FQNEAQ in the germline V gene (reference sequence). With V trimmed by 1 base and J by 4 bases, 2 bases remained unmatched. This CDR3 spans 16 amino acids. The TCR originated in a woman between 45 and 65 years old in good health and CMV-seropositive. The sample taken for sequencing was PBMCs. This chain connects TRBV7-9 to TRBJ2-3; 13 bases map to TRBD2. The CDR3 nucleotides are TGTGCCAGCAGCTTAGGACTAGCGGGGGGCTCAGATACGCAGTATTTT. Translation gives CASSLGLAGGSDTQYF.